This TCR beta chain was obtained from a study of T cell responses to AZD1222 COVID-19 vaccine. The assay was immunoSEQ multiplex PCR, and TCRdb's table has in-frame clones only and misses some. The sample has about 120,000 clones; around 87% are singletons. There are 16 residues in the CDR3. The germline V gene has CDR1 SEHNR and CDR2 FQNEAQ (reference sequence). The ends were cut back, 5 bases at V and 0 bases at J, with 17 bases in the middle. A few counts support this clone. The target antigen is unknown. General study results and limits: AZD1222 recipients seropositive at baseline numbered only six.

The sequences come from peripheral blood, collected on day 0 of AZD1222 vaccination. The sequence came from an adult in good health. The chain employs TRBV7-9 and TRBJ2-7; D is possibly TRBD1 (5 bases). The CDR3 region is CASSHPPRQFSYEQYF. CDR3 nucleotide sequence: TGTGCCAGCAGCCACCCCCCGCGACAGTTCTCCTACGAGCAGTACTTC.